The rows below give T cell receptor beta chains drawn from one sample of a study of T cells after yellow fever vaccination. TCRdb reanalysed the 5' RACE reads using MiXCR and keeps one entry per CDR3 protein. This sample yields tens of thousands of distinct CDR3 sequences, of which 6.5% are seen a single time; 30% to 45% belongs to the top ten. Sample: CD8+ T cells sorted from PBMCs, taken 35 to 50 days after the first yellow fever vaccination. The receptors stem from a man aged 18-30 years who received the YFV17D yellow fever vaccine. CDR3s include the opening cysteine and the closing phenylalanine or tryptophan. D genes are given only for firm matches. For some rows the clone size is stated as once, few or many, or as a class when expanded; others skip it.

v_call	d_call	clone_size	j_call	cdr3_aa	cdr3_nt
TRBV27	TRBD2	many	TRBJ2-3	CASMGLVPDTQYF	TGTGCCAGCATGGGACTAGTGCCAGATACGCAGTATTTT
TRBV7-9	NA	few	TRBJ2-7	CASSLGQSGTYEQYF	TGTGCCAGCAGCTTAGGACAATCAGGCACCTACGAGCAGTACTTC
TRBV6-1	NA	many	TRBJ2-1	CASSGLTHSSYNEQFF	TGTGCCAGCAGTGGTCTCACCCATAGCTCCTACAATGAGCAGTTCTTC
TRBV5-1	NA	NA	TRBJ2-5	CASSHTRTGREETQYF	TGCGCCAGCAGCCACACCCGGACAGGGAGGGAGGAGACCCAGTACTTC
TRBV4-1	NA	many	TRBJ1-2	CASSRGIYGYTF	TGCGCCAGCAGCCGGGGTATCTATGGCTACACCTTC
TRBV5-1	NA	few	TRBJ1-2	CASSPRGVSNYGYTF	TGCGCCAGCAGCCCTCGGGGGGTTTCTAACTATGGCTACACCTTC
TRBV4-2	NA	many	TRBJ2-3	CASSQEGGPPDTQYF	TGTGCCAGCAGCCAAGAGGGGGGGCCCCCGGATACGCAGTATTTT
TRBV9	TRBD2	NA	TRBJ2-1	CASSGTSGGYNEQFF	TGTGCCAGCAGCGGGACTAGCGGGGGGTACAATGAGCAGTTCTTC
TRBV6-5	NA	many	TRBJ2-2	CASSYSGGADTGELFF	TGTGCCAGCAGTTACTCGGGCGGGGCAGACACCGGGGAGCTGTTTTTT
TRBV6-2/TRBV6-3	NA	many	TRBJ2-3	CASSKSREDTQYF	TGTGCCAGCAGCAAATCTAGAGAAGATACGCAGTATTTT
TRBV7-9	TRBD1	many	TRBJ2-7	CASSLVGDREYEQYF	TGTGCCAGCAGCTTAGTTGGGGACAGGGAATACGAGCAGTACTTC
TRBV12-3/TRBV12-4	TRBD1	few	TRBJ2-1	CASSLGQGSHNEQFF	TGTGCCAGCAGTTTAGGACAGGGGTCCCACAATGAGCAGTTCTTC
TRBV29-1	NA	many	TRBJ1-1	CSVVRMATEAFF	TGCAGCGTCGTCAGGATGGCCACTGAAGCTTTCTTT
TRBV11-3	NA	many	TRBJ2-1	CASSPTPSFNEQFF	TGTGCCAGCAGCCCCACCCCAAGCTTCAATGAGCAGTTCTTC
TRBV9	NA	few	TRBJ1-2	CASSVAGGSAYGYTF	TGTGCCAGCAGCGTAGCGGGGGGGTCGGCCTATGGCTACACCTTC
TRBV29-1	NA	many	TRBJ2-2	CSVEVTRTGELFF	TGCAGCGTTGAAGTGACCAGAACCGGGGAGCTGTTTTTT
TRBV6-1	NA	NA	TRBJ2-5	CASIEGGKGQETQYF	TGTGCCAGCATCGAAGGGGGGAAGGGGCAAGAGACCCAGTACTTC
TRBV28	NA	NA	TRBJ1-1	CASSLSGIPETEAFF	TGTGCCAGCAGTTTATCAGGGATTCCGGAGACTGAAGCCTTCTTT
TRBV9	NA	NA	TRBJ2-4	CASSGNRDIQYF	TGTGCCAGCAGCGGGAATCGGGACATTCAGTACTTC
TRBV28	NA	many	TRBJ2-3	CASTGPFSGDTQYF	TGTGCCAGCACTGGGCCCTTCTCCGGGGATACGCAGTATTTT
TRBV27	TRBD1	few	TRBJ1-2	CASRTGLEYGYTF	TGTGCCAGCAGGACAGGGTTGGAGTATGGCTACACCTTC
TRBV5-5	NA	many	TRBJ1-2	CASSGVSYGYTF	TGTGCCAGCAGCGGGGTGTCCTATGGCTACACCTTC
TRBV7-9	TRBD1	few	TRBJ2-5	CASSFRQGEETQYF	TGTGCCAGCAGCTTTAGACAGGGCGAGGAGACCCAGTACTTC
TRBV4-2	NA	few	TRBJ1-2	CASSQPDSLGYGYTF	TGTGCCAGCAGCCAACCGGACAGTTTGGGTTATGGCTACACCTTC
TRBV27	TRBD2	few	TRBJ2-3	CASRPSGGAADTQYF	TGTGCCAGCAGGCCTAGCGGGGGGGCCGCAGATACGCAGTATTTT
TRBV29-1	NA	NA	TRBJ2-1	CVEDAGADGSDEQFF	TGCGTTGAGGACGCGGGGGCCGATGGTTCAGATGAGCAGTTCTTC
TRBV7-9	NA	many	TRBJ2-1	CASSLADNEQFF	TGTGCCAGCAGCTTAGCAGACAATGAGCAGTTCTTC
TRBV6-4	NA	many	TRBJ2-1	CASSEEGGPYNEQFF	TGTGCCAGCAGTGAAGAGGGGGGCCCCTACAATGAGCAGTTCTTC
TRBV5-6	NA	NA	TRBJ2-3	CASSLERLGYTDTQYF	TGTGCCAGCAGCTTGGAAAGACTAGGCTACACAGATACGCAGTATTTT
TRBV7-2	TRBD1	NA	TRBJ2-1	CASSLRTSRGPYNEQFF	TGTGCCAGCAGCTTAAGGACCTCGAGGGGGCCCTACAATGAGCAGTTCTTC
TRBV29-1	NA	many	TRBJ2-7	CSAGTANSYEQYF	TGCAGCGCCGGGACCGCGAACTCCTACGAGCAGTACTTC
TRBV20-1	NA	many	TRBJ1-5	CSARVRGRLSQPQHF	TGCAGTGCTAGGGTCCGGGGACGTTTGAGTCAGCCCCAGCATTTT
TRBV5-4	NA	few	TRBJ2-4	CASSGGVGGNIQYF	TGTGCCAGCAGCGGAGGGGTGGGTGGAAACATTCAGTACTTC
TRBV7-2	NA	NA	TRBJ2-2	CALRDGYTGELFF	TGTGCCCTAAGGGATGGCTATACCGGGGAGCTGTTTTTT
TRBV7-9	NA	few	TRBJ1-3	CASGLRRAGNTIYF	TGTGCCAGCGGGCTCCGGAGGGCTGGAAACACCATATATTTT
TRBV27	NA	many	TRBJ1-1	CASSLGRGYEAFF	TGTGCCAGCAGTCTCGGGAGGGGTTATGAAGCTTTCTTT
TRBV3-1	NA	many	TRBJ2-3	CASSPAMRPTDTQYF	TGTGCCAGCAGCCCTGCGATGAGGCCCACAGATACGCAGTATTTT
TRBV12-3/TRBV12-4	TRBD2	NA	TRBJ2-5	CASSLAEAGLAGSETQYF	TGTGCCAGCAGTTTAGCGGAGGCGGGTCTAGCGGGGTCCGAGACCCAGTACTTC
TRBV2	NA	many	TRBJ2-3	CASSEGSDTQYF	TGTGCCAGCAGTGAAGGATCAGATACGCAGTATTTT
TRBV6-2/TRBV6-3	NA	many	TRBJ2-1	CASSYPNEQFF	TGTGCCAGCAGTTATCCCAATGAGCAGTTCTTC
TRBV5-1	TRBD2	many	TRBJ2-5	CASSDGLAGVETQYF	TGCGCCAGCAGCGACGGACTAGCGGGGGTGGAGACCCAGTACTTC
TRBV7-9	NA	many	TRBJ2-5	CASSFQGNQETQYF	TGTGCCAGCAGCTTCCAAGGGAACCAAGAGACCCAGTACTTC
TRBV4-3	NA	many	TRBJ2-2	CASSQDWRHENTGELFF	TGCGCCAGCAGCCAAGATTGGAGACACGAGAACACCGGGGAGCTGTTTTTT
TRBV6-2/TRBV6-3	NA	many	TRBJ2-2	CASSYSMSRGRHPNTGELFF	TGTGCCAGCAGTTACTCGATGAGTCGCGGACGGCACCCGAACACCGGGGAGCTGTTTTTT
TRBV11-1	TRBD2	many	TRBJ2-1	CASSFRLAGGLSSYNEQFF	TGTGCCAGCAGCTTCCGACTAGCGGGGGGGCTTAGCTCCTACAATGAGCAGTTCTTC
TRBV4-1	TRBD2	few	TRBJ2-5	CASSQEPGLARETQYF	TGCGCCAGCAGCCAGGAACCGGGACTAGCAAGGGAGACCCAGTACTTC
TRBV4-2	TRBD2	many	TRBJ2-1	CASSQEGLWRGGYNEQFF	TGTGCCAGCAGCCAAGAAGGCCTTTGGCGGGGGGGATACAATGAGCAGTTCTTC
TRBV7-6	NA	many	TRBJ1-3	CASSSGNTIYF	TGTGCCAGCAGCTCAGGAAACACCATATATTTT
TRBV7-9	TRBD2	few	TRBJ2-3	CASSITSGKDTDTQYF	TGTGCCAGCAGCATAACTAGCGGAAAAGACACAGATACGCAGTATTTT